The next 14 T cell receptor beta chains were all read from a single sample in a study of OX40 agonist ivuxolimab in advanced cancers. Clones were sequenced by immunoSEQ multiplex PCR, and TCRdb holds only the in-frame ones, with some missing. The sample has 12,000 or so clones, approximately 81% seen once. Sample: CD4+ or CD8+ T cells sorted from blood, taken in a trial of the OX40 agonist ivuxolimab. These receptors all come from an adult with an advanced solid tumor such as melanoma, head and neck, liver or kidney cancer.

The V call is TRBV27, the J call TRBJ1-2; 7 nucleotides line up with TRBD1. The V segment lost 5 bases and the J segment 2 bases; nucleotides outside the gene matches: 2. CDR1 is MNHEY and CDR2 is SMNVEV in the germline V gene (reference sequence). This CDR3 is built from 13 residues. DNA of the CDR3: TGTGCCAGCAGTCCCAGGGGGAACTATGGCTACACCTTC. This sequence encodes CASSPRGNYGYTF.

Comment on this clone: This may come from a read error, since a much larger clone is one base off. This sample also contains other DNA sequences that code for the same CDR3. This chain links TRBV6-5 with TRBJ2-7; 9 nucleotides agree with TRBD1. This CDR3 spans 15 amino acids. Germline CDR1 MNHEY, CDR2 SVGAGI. The CDR3 DNA sequence: TGTGCCAGCAGTTACGCTTGGACAGGGGCCTACGAGCAATACTTC. As protein: CASSYAWTGAYEQYF.

The chain carries TRBV25-1 and TRBJ2-1; a possible D gene is TRBD2 (6 bases). Trimming took off 5 bases at V and 2 bases at J, with 22 bases between the two ends. The V gene's germline CDR1 is MGHDK and CDR2 SYGVNS. CDR3 size: 18 residues. The CDR3 DNA sequence: TGTGCCAGCAGTCCACGCATACTCCGAGGGGAGGCCTACAATGAGCAGTTCTTC. It translates to CASSPRILRGEAYNEQFF.

The chain recombines TRBV27 with TRBJ1-2, with D unresolved. The germline CDR1 and CDR2 sequences are MNHEY and SMNVEV (reference sequence). The CDR3 runs to 13 residues. The germline V and J ends were trimmed by 3 bases and 6 bases, with 11 bases remaining between them. The chain's CDR3 is CASSLVGNDGYTF. In nucleotides, the CDR3 is TGTGCCAGCAGTTTGGTAGGGAATGATGGCTACACCTTC.

The rearrangement uses TRBV5-5 and TRBJ2-1, with D possibly matching TRBD2 (6 bases). CDR1 SGHKS and CDR2 YYEKEE come from the germline V gene (reference sequence). The CDR3 is 15 residues long. The V end was cut by 4 bases, the J end by 5 bases, with 16 bases between. In nucleotides, the CDR3 is TGTGCCAGCAGCGACCCACCGGGACTCCACAATGAGCAGTTCTTC. Residues: CASSDPPGLHNEQFF.

The V call is TRBV6-5, the J call TRBJ1-5, with a weak D call TRBD1 (6 bases). Germline lookup yields CDR1 MNHEY and CDR2 SVGAGI. The CDR3 covers 14 residues. With 4 bases removed from V and 7 bases from J, the gap between germline ends came to 14 bases. The CDR3 here is CASSSQGIGQPQHF. Written as DNA, the CDR3 is TGTGCCAGCAGTTCCCAGGGGATCGGGCAGCCCCAGCATTTT.

J is TRBJ1-2 and V is TRBV7-9; no definite D call. Germline V CDR1 and CDR2: SEHNR, FQNEAQ (reference sequence). V was cut by 5 bases and J by 1 base, with 5 bases left in between. This CDR3 region has 12 residues. For the CDR3, the DNA is TGTGCCAGCAGCCTCGATAACTATGGCTACACCTTC. It codes for CASSLDNYGYTF.

This clone was observed once. V is TRBV11-2 and J is TRBJ1-4; D ambiguous. V lost 5 bases, J lost 6 bases, and 22 bases lay in between. This CDR3 is built from 17 residues. Germline V gene sequence: CDR1 SGHAT, CDR2 FQNNGV. CDR3 in DNA: TGTGCCAGCAGCCCTAGACCCGCCGGGGAGGAGGATGAAAAACTGTTTTTT. Residues: CASSPRPAGEEDEKLFF.

The rearrangement links TRBV4-1 to TRBJ2-7, with a weak D call TRBD1 (6 bases). CDR3 length equals 14 residues. Deletions cut 0 bases from V and 5 bases from J, with 11 bases between. The germline CDR1 and CDR2 sequences are MGHRA and YSYEKL. The CDR3 DNA reads TGCGCCAGCAGCCAAGATAGGGGGATCAACGAGCAGTACTTC. This codes for CASSQDRGINEQYF.

The chain joins TRBV6-5 to TRBJ2-1; D is possibly TRBD1 (5 bases). V was cut by 5 bases and J by 1 base, with 12 bases left in between. The CDR3 is made up of 15 amino acids. CDR1 and CDR2 (germline): MNHEY, SVGAGI. CDR3 nucleotides: TGTGCCAGCAGTATCTTAGGGGAATCCTACAATGAGCAGTTCTTC. Encoded protein: CASSILGESYNEQFF.

The chain carries TRBV5-1 and TRBJ1-2, with D uncertain. The CDR3 extends over 15 amino acids. CDR1 and CDR2 from the germline V gene are SGHRS and YFSETQ. Trimming left V 0 bases short and J 0 bases short, with 9 bases between. The CDR3 spells CASSLAPDANYGYTF. The CDR3 coding sequence is TGCGCCAGCAGCTTGGCGCCAGATGCTAACTATGGCTACACCTTC.

The gene calls are TRBV2 and TRBJ2-5; perhaps D is TRBD1 or TRBD2 (5 bases each). The germline V gene encodes CDR1 SNHLY and CDR2 FYNNEI. The ends were cut back, 4 bases at V and 5 bases at J, with 11 bases in the middle. The CDR3 is made up of 13 amino acids. CDR3 residues: CASSGGKWETQYF. DNA of the CDR3: TGTGCCAGCAGTGGGGGGAAGTGGGAGACCCAGTACTTC.

This clone was found a few times. The chain links TRBV9 to TRBJ2-2; D call uncertain. The length of the CDR3 is 15 residues. Germline CDR1 reads SGDLS; CDR2 reads YYNGEE. The germline V and J ends were trimmed by 0 bases and 2 bases, with 8 bases remaining between them. DNA of the CDR3: TGTGCCAGCAGCGTAGCTAACGGAAACACCGGGGAGCTGTTTTTT. Amino acids: CASSVANGNTGELFF.

The chain employs TRBV19 and TRBJ1-6; TRBD1 might be the D (6 bases). V was clipped by 5 bases and J by 4 bases, with 18 bases between them. The CDR3 is 17 residues long. In germline, CDR1 is LNHDA, CDR2 SQIVND (reference sequence). CDR3 region: CASSPQPRTDYNSPLHF. CDR3 nucleotide sequence: TGTGCCAGTAGTCCTCAGCCCAGGACAGATTATAATTCACCCCTCCACTTT.